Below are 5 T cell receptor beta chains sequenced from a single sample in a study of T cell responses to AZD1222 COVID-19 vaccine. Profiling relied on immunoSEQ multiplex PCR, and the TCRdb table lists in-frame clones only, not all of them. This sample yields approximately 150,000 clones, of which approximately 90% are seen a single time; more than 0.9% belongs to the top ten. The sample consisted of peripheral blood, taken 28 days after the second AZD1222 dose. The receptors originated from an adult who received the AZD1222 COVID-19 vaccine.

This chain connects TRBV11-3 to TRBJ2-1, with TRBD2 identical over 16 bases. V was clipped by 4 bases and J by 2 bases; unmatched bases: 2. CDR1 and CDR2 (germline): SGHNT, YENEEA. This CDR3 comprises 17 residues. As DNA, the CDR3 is TGTGCCAGCAGCTACGGGACTAGCGGGGGGGCCTACAATGAGCAGTTCTTC. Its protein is CASSYGTSGGAYNEQFF.

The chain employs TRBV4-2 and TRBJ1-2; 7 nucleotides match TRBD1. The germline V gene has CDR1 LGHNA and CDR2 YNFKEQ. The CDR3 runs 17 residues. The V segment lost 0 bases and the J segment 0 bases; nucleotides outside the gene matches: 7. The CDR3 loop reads CASSQDRRTGSNYGYTF. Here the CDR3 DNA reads TGTGCCAGCAGCCAAGATCGTCGGACAGGATCTAACTATGGCTACACCTTC.

The CDR3 reads CASSENRDTEAFF. The CDR3 coding sequence is TGTGCCAGCAGTGAAAACAGGGACACTGAAGCTTTCTTT. The chain links TRBV6-1 to TRBJ1-1; possible D gene TRBD1, 6 bases. This CDR3 region has 13 residues. CDR1 is MNHNS and CDR2 is SASEGT in the germline V gene. V lost 2 bases and J 3 bases, leaving 7 bases between the germline ends.

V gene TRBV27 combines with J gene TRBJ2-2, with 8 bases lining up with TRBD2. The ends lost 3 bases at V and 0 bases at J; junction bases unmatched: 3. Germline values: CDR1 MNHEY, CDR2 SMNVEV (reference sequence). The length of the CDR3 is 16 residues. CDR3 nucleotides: TGTGCCAGCAGTTTTGGCGGGGGGACGAACACCGGGGAGCTGTTTTTT. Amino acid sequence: CASSFGGGTNTGELFF.

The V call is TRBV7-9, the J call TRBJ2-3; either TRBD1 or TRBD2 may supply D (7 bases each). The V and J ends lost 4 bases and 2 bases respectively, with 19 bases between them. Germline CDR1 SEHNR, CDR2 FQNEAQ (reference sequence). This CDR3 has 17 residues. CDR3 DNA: TGTGCCAGCAGCTCCCCAGGGGGGGGCGGACCCACAGATACGCAGTATTTT. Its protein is CASSSPGGGGPTDTQYF.